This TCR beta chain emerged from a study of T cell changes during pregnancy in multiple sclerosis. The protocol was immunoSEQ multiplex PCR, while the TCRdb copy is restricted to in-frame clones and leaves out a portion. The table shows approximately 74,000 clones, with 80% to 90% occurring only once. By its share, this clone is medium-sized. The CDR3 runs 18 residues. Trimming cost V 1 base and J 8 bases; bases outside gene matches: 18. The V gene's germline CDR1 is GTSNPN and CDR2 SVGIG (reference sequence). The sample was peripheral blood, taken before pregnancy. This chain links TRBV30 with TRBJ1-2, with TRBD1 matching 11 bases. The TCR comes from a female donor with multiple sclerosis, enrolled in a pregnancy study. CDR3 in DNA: TGTGCCTGGAGTGCAACTATATACAGGGCGGACAGGGGGCACGGCTACACCTTC. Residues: CAWSATIYRADRGHGYTF.